The rows below give T cell receptor beta chains drawn from one sample of a study of post-analysis software for immune sequencing data. TCRdb independently ran MiXCR on the PCR reads; one entry per CDR3 protein. The data contain 450,000 to 700,000 distinct CDR3 sequences, roughly 47% of them seen just once; the ten biggest clones take up 1.5% to 2%. Sequencing was carried out using blood. The receptors come from a girl aged 5 to 17 with multiple sclerosis. The CDR3 runs from the conserved cysteine through the conserved F or W. The order of the fields is CDR3 DNA, CDR3 protein, J gene, clone size, V gene, D gene. A D gene is named only where the DNA matches it firmly. Clone size is stated in some rows and not others, as once, few, many or a class when expanded.

TGTGCCAGCAGTTTAGATGGGACCAGCTATGGCTACACCTTC CASSLDGTSYGYTF TRBJ1-2 . TRBV12-3/TRBV12-4 .
TGTGCCAGCAGCCCTAGACAGGGGGCTGGATCACCCCTCCACTTT CASSPRQGAGSPLHF TRBJ1-6 . TRBV7-2 TRBD1
TGCAGTGCTAGAGATCCGGACAGGGGGCGCGATACGCAGTATTTT CSARDPDRGRDTQYF TRBJ2-3 few TRBV20-1 TRBD1
TGCGCCAGCAGCTGGCGGGACCAGAATTCACCCCTCCACTTT CASSWRDQNSPLHF TRBJ1-6 . TRBV5-1 .
TGTGCCAGCAGCTTACGCAGGACCCTCACAGATACGCAGTATTTT CASSLRRTLTDTQYF TRBJ2-3 . TRBV7-2 .
TGTGCCAGCAGCCAAGGCCTAGCGGGGGGCAACCGGGAGACCCAGTACTTC CASSQGLAGGNRETQYF TRBJ2-5 . TRBV7-3 TRBD2
TGTGCCACCGGAATTCACAGGGCTTTGTTCTTC CATGIHRALFF TRBJ2-1 . TRBV10-3 .
TGTGCCAGCAGTGGGGGACAGGCGGGGAATCAGCCCCAGCATTTT CASSGGQAGNQPQHF TRBJ1-5 . TRBV2 TRBD1
TGTGCCACCAGCAGAGAGGCAGGGGCTAATTCACCCCTCCACTTT CATSREAGANSPLHF TRBJ1-6 few TRBV15 .
TGCGCCAGCAGCTCCAGGCAATCTTCCTCTGGGGCCAACGTCCTGACTTTC CASSSRQSSSGANVLTF TRBJ2-6 few TRBV5-1 .
TGTGCCAGCAGCGAAGGACAAAGCGGACTCTATGGCTACACCTTC CASSEGQSGLYGYTF TRBJ1-2 . TRBV12-3/TRBV12-4 .
TGTGCCAGCAGTTGGCTAGCGGACCGCTACGAGCAGTACTTC CASSWLADRYEQYF TRBJ2-7 few TRBV12-3/TRBV12-4 TRBD2
TGTGCCAGCAGTTTAAGGTCAGGTGGTCCAGATACGCAGTATTTT CASSLRSGGPDTQYF TRBJ2-3 . TRBV12-3/TRBV12-4 .
TGTGCCAGCAGCCCCGATTATGACCCCCGGACAGGGGTGAACGAAAAACTGTTTTTT CASSPDYDPRTGVNEKLFF TRBJ1-4 . TRBV7-6 TRBD1
TGTGCCACCAGTGCTGGGACTAGCGGGACCTACAATGAGCAGTTCTTC CATSAGTSGTYNEQFF TRBJ2-1 . TRBV24-1 TRBD2
TGTGCTAGTGGTTCGCGGATCTATGGCTACACCTTC CASGSRIYGYTF TRBJ1-2 . TRBV12-5 .
TGTGCCAGCAGTTTACTTTCCGGATTAGGGCTCCCCTCAGGAGGCTACACCTTC CASSLLSGLGLPSGGYTF TRBJ1-2 . TRBV12-3/TRBV12-4 .
TGTGCCAGCAGCCAGATTCGGACAGGGGGGTACGAGCAGTACTTC CASSQIRTGGYEQYF TRBJ2-7 . TRBV11-2 TRBD1
TGTGCCATCAGTGGGGGGGCTAGCGAGACCTACAATGAGCAGTTCTTC CAISGGASETYNEQFF TRBJ2-1 . TRBV10-3 .
TGCGCCAGCAGCCAGACAATGGGAGGCCGGGAAAAACTGTTTTTT CASSQTMGGREKLFF TRBJ1-4 few TRBV4-1 .
TGTGCCATCAGTGAGTCGATTAGTCCAGGCGGAGATACGCAGTATTTT CAISESISPGGDTQYF TRBJ2-3 few TRBV10-3 .
TGCGCCAGCAGCTTGACGTATGGCGGATCCTACGAGCAGTACTTC CASSLTYGGSYEQYF TRBJ2-7 few TRBV5-1 .
TGTGCCAGCAGTTACATTGCCACGGGAGAGCAGTACTTC CASSYIATGEQYF TRBJ2-5 few TRBV6-2/TRBV6-3 .
TGCGCCAGCAGCTTGAAGGGACAGGGAGGGGCTGAAGCTTTCTTT CASSLKGQGGAEAFF TRBJ1-1 few TRBV5-1 TRBD1
TGCGCCAGCAGCGTGGGACTAGCGGGGGGGCTCAACGAGCAGTACTTC CASSVGLAGGLNEQYF TRBJ2-7 . TRBV5-1 TRBD2
TGCAGTGCACCACAGGACTACGAGCAGTACTTC CSAPQDYEQYF TRBJ2-7 . TRBV20-1 .
TGTGCCAGCAGCAAGACAGGGTCCTATGGCTACACCTTC CASSKTGSYGYTF TRBJ1-2 . TRBV7-2 TRBD1
TGTGCCAGTCGGACTAGCGGGAGGGGGGAGCAGTACTTC CASRTSGRGEQYF TRBJ2-4 few TRBV2 TRBD2
TGTGCCAGCAGCCAAGAGTACAGGGTGGGCACAGATACGCAGTATTTT CASSQEYRVGTDTQYF TRBJ2-3 . TRBV3-1 .
TGTGCCAGCAGCTCGGGACTAGCGGGGATCAATGAGCAGTTCTTC CASSSGLAGINEQFF TRBJ2-1 . TRBV7-9 TRBD2
TGCGCCAGCAGCCACACCACAGGGAGGGGCAATCAGCCCCAGCATTTT CASSHTTGRGNQPQHF TRBJ1-5 . TRBV4-1 .
TGTGCCAGCAGTTTAGCGCTCTCCCCCCGTGCGGGGGGGCCTTCAGATACGCAGTATTTT CASSLALSPRAGGPSDTQYF TRBJ2-3 . TRBV12-3/TRBV12-4 TRBD2
TGTGCCAGCAGCTACACCGGGATCTATGGCTACACCTTC CASSYTGIYGYTF TRBJ1-2 few TRBV6-5 .
TGTGCCAGCAGCCAAATATGGGACAGAGGAATAAACACCATATATTTT CASSQIWDRGINTIYF TRBJ1-3 . TRBV3-1 TRBD1
TGTGCCAGCAGTCAGGACAGAGCAACAGATACGCAGTATTTT CASSQDRATDTQYF TRBJ2-3 . TRBV12-3/TRBV12-4 .
TGCGCCAGCAGCTCCGGGGACAGGGGGCTTTACAATGGCTACACCTTC CASSSGDRGLYNGYTF TRBJ1-2 . TRBV5-1 TRBD1
TGTGCCAGCAGCTTAGTCTATCAGTGGAGCACAGATACGCAGTATTTT CASSLVYQWSTDTQYF TRBJ2-3 few TRBV7-9 .
TGCGCCAGCAGCCGGATGAAGGGGGCGTACAATGAGCAGTTCTTC CASSRMKGAYNEQFF TRBJ2-1 . TRBV5-1 TRBD1
TGCGCCAGCAGCCCAGGGGCCGGGACAGGGCACTACGAGCAGTACTTC CASSPGAGTGHYEQYF TRBJ2-7 . TRBV5-1 TRBD1
TGCGCCAGCAGCTTTGGTGGCCTTCTGGTTATAGGTGAGCAGTTCTTC CASSFGGLLVIGEQFF TRBJ2-1 . TRBV5-1 .
TGCGCCAGCAGCTTGTACGGGAAAGATTCAGATACGCAGTATTTT CASSLYGKDSDTQYF TRBJ2-3 . TRBV5-1 .
TGCGCCAGCAGCTCCGACGCAGGGGGCGCCTACAATGAGCAGTTCTTC CASSSDAGGAYNEQFF TRBJ2-1 few TRBV5-1 TRBD1
TGTGCCAGCAGCCCCGGTGTCGGGGGGCACACAGATACGCAGTATTTT CASSPGVGGHTDTQYF TRBJ2-3 . TRBV12-3/TRBV12-4 .
TGCAGTGCTATTTTTGCGGGCACAGATACGCAGTATTTT CSAIFAGTDTQYF TRBJ2-3 . TRBV20-1 .
TGTGCTAGTGGTCCACCCCCCTCGCTCACCGGGGAGCTGTTTTTT CASGPPPSLTGELFF TRBJ2-2 few TRBV12-5 .
TGTGCCAGCAGATTTGGGACAGGGGTAAGTCAGCCCCAGCATTTT CASRFGTGVSQPQHF TRBJ1-5 . TRBV27 TRBD1
TGCGCCAGCAGTAAACCAGGAGGCAAGAGGTATGGCTACACCTTC CASSKPGGKRYGYTF TRBJ1-2 . TRBV4-1 .
TGCAGTGCTTTACCGGGACAGCTCACAGATACGCAGTATTTT CSALPGQLTDTQYF TRBJ2-3 few TRBV20-1 TRBD1
TGCAGCGTTAAAGGGTCCACTGAAGCTTTCTTT CSVKGSTEAFF TRBJ1-1 . TRBV29-1 .
TGTGCCAGCAGTTCTCGACTAGCGGGTCTGAATGAGCAGTTCTTC CASSSRLAGLNEQFF TRBJ2-1 many TRBV12-3/TRBV12-4 TRBD2
TGCGCCAGCAGTGATACTGGGGCCAACGTCCTGACTTTC CASSDTGANVLTF TRBJ2-6 . TRBV5-1 .
TGTGCCAGCAGCAATCCGGGACTATCATACAATGAGCAGTTCTTC CASSNPGLSYNEQFF TRBJ2-1 . TRBV11-2 TRBD2
TGTGCCAGCAGCCAAGTTTATCGGCGGGTCGAGCAGTACTTC CASSQVYRRVEQYF TRBJ2-7 few TRBV4-2 .
TGTGCCAGCACCCTAGCTCTAGCCAAAAACATTCAGTACTTC CASTLALAKNIQYF TRBJ2-4 . TRBV12-3/TRBV12-4 .